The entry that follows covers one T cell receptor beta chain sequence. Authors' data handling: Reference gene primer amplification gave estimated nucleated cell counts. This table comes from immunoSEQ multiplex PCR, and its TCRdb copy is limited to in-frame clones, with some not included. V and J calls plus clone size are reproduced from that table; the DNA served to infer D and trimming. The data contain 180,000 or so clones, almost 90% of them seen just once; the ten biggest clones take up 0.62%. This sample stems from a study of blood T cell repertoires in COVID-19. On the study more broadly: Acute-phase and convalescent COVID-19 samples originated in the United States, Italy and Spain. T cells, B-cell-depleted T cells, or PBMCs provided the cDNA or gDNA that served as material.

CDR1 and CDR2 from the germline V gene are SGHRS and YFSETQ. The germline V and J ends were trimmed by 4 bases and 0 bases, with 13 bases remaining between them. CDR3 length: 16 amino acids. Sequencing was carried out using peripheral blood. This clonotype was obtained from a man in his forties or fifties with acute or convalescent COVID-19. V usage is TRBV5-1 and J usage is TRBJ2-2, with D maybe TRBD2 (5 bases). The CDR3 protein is CASSSGWSPNTGELFF. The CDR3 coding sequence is TGCGCCAGCAGCAGCGGTTGGTCACCGAACACCGGGGAGCTGTTTTTT.